The 11 T cell receptor beta chains below come from one sample, sequenced in a study of T cell changes during pregnancy in multiple sclerosis. The repertoire was sequenced with immunoSEQ multiplex PCR; TCRdb's copy has only in-frame clones and lacks some. The table lists tens of thousands of clones, just under 90% of them singletons, with roughly 0.54% in the top ten. Sequencing was performed on CD4+ T cells from peripheral blood mononuclear cells, taken in the first trimester of pregnancy. All receptors come from a female donor with multiple sclerosis, enrolled in a pregnancy study.

The rearrangement links TRBV29-1 to TRBJ1-5, with TRBD1 identical over 7 bases. This CDR3 region has 13 residues. Looked up from germline, CDR1 is SQVTM and CDR2 is ANQGSEA. After removal of 6 bases from V and 4 bases from J, the junction contained 6 bases not matched to a gene. Here the CDR3 reads CSVWDSSNQPQHF. CDR3 in DNA: TGCAGCGTGTGGGACAGCTCAAATCAGCCCCAGCATTTT. Full variable domain (rest looked up from reference TRBV29-1 and TRBJ1-5): SAVISQKPSRDICQRGTSLTIQCQVDSQVTMMFWYRQQPGQSLTLIATANQGSEATYESGFVIDKFPISRPNLTFSTLTVSNMSPEDSSIYLCSVWDSSNQPQHFGDGTRLSIL.

V and J are TRBV6-5 and TRBJ2-7; D may be TRBD1 (6 bases). Germline CDR1 MNHEY, CDR2 SVGAGI. The CDR3 is made up of 14 amino acids. The V and J ends lost 7 bases and 5 bases respectively, with 18 bases between them. CDR3 residues: CASTTAGVVHEQYF. In DNA, the CDR3 is TGTGCCAGCACCACGGCAGGGGTAGTCCACGAGCAGTACTTC.

V and J are TRBV7-2 and TRBJ2-2; maybe TRBD2 (5 bases). Germline CDR1 reads SGHTA; CDR2 reads FQGNSA. V was shortened by 2 bases and J by 8 bases, with 18 bases between the two germline ends. The length of the CDR3 is 16 residues. The CDR3 bases are TGTGCCAGCAGCTTAAGCGGCAAAGCGACGTCGGGGGAGCTGTTTTTT. It is translated as CASSLSGKATSGELFF.

J is TRBJ1-4 and V is TRBV9; weak D call: TRBD1 (6 bases). This CDR3 is 14 amino acids long. Germline-derived CDR1 and CDR2 are SGDLS and YYNGEE. The ends were cut back, 0 bases at V and 7 bases at J, with 10 bases in the middle. CDR3 region: CASSVGGRGEKLFF. CDR3 nucleotide sequence: TGTGCCAGCAGCGTAGGGGGGCGCGGTGAAAAACTGTTTTTT.

This clone appeared a single time. The CDR3 loop reads CASSYRAENNEQFF. CDR3 nucleotide sequence: TGTGCCAGCAGTTACAGAGCCGAAAACAATGAGCAGTTCTTC. The chain links TRBV6-6 to TRBJ2-1; D is unresolved. The V end lost 2 bases, the J end lost 5 bases, and 10 bases lay between the germline ends. The germline CDR1 and CDR2 sequences are MNHNY and SVGAGI (reference sequence). This CDR3 has 14 residues.

This chain uses TRBV27 with TRBJ2-7; TRBD2 is a possible D gene (6 bases). The length of the CDR3 is 16 residues. From germline, CDR1 is MNHEY and CDR2 SMNVEV (reference sequence). V shed 6 bases and J shed 2 bases, with 20 bases lying between them. The CDR3 DNA sequence: TGTGCCAGCAGATCCCAGGAGGGGAGTTCCCCCTACGAGCAGTACTTC. It codes for CASRSQEGSSPYEQYF.

The chain links TRBV6-1 to TRBJ1-5; the D gene is possibly TRBD1 (5 bases). V lost 6 bases to trimming and J lost 0 bases, with 9 bases between them. Germline lookup yields CDR1 MNHNS and CDR2 SASEGT. This CDR3 has 14 residues. In DNA, the CDR3 is TGTGCCAGCAGGCCAGGGAATAGCAATCAGCCCCAGCATTTT. Its protein is CASRPGNSNQPQHF.

The chain couples TRBV2 to TRBJ2-5; 8 nucleotides agree with TRBD2. Germline V lookup: CDR1 SNHLY, CDR2 FYNNEI. Trimming cost V 6 bases and J 2 bases; bases outside gene matches: 14. The CDR3 runs 17 residues. This CDR3 is CASRAETRGGQQETQYF. The CDR3 bases are TGTGCCAGCAGAGCTGAAACCCGGGGGGGACAACAAGAGACCCAGTACTTC.

The rearrangement uses TRBV27 and TRBJ1-2, with 8 bases that match TRBD1. CDR3 length: 15 residues. V shed 4 bases, J shed 4 bases, and the junction held 8 bases outside the gene matches. Germline CDR1 is MNHEY and CDR2 is SMNVEV (reference sequence). CDR3 amino acids: CASSSQGALGYGYTF. Written as DNA, the CDR3 is TGTGCCAGCAGTTCTCAGGGGGCTCTGGGCTATGGCTACACCTTC.

V gene TRBV18 combines with J gene TRBJ2-7, with 11 bases fitting TRBD2. From germline, CDR1 is KGHSH and CDR2 LQKENI. The length of the CDR3 is 14 residues. With 3 bases clipped from V and 5 bases from J, the junction kept 3 bases outside the gene matches. Here the CDR3 reads CASSPSGRAHEQYF. CDR3 coding DNA: TGTGCCAGCTCACCTAGCGGGAGGGCCCACGAGCAGTACTTC.

The V gene is TRBV9, the J gene TRBJ2-7; 12 nucleotides align to TRBD2. Germline values: CDR1 SGDLS, CDR2 YYNGEE. The CDR3 has 17 residues. The V and J ends lost 0 bases and 2 bases, in that order; junction bases with no gene match: 6. The CDR3, as DNA: TGTGCCAGCAGCGTAGGGACTAGCGGGGATTTTACCTACGAGCAGTACTTC. This encodes CASSVGTSGDFTYEQYF. The complete variable domain, with remaining parts taken from reference TRBV9 and TRBJ2-7, reads DSGVTQTPKHLITATGQRVTLRCSPRSGDLSVYWYQQSLDQGLQFLIQYYNGEERAKGNILERFSAQQFPDLHSELNLSSLELGDSALYFCASSVGTSGDFTYEQYFGPGTRLTVT.